The 8 T cell receptor beta chains presented below share a single source sample, sequenced in a study of shared clonotypes between healthy human individuals. TCRdb's copy holds only in-frame clones and misses some; the assay was immunoSEQ multiplex PCR. The profile shows fewer than 700,000 clones, roughly 95% of them singletons. Naive CD8 isolation took CD45RO-negative cells positively selected for CCR7 and excluded terminally differentiated effector memory CD45RA+ cells. The sample comprised naive CD8+ T cells sorted from blood. These receptors were collected from a woman in her 30s in good health.

V is TRBV30 and J is TRBJ2-2, with no clear D. Germline assignment: CDR1 GTSNPN and CDR2 SVGIG (reference sequence). This CDR3 comprises 11 residues. V dropped 0 bases and J dropped 6 bases, with 2 bases sitting between them. The DNA for the CDR3 is TGTGCCTGGAGTGTGTCCGGGGAGCTGTTTTTT. As protein: CAWSVSGELFF.

The V gene is TRBV30, the J gene TRBJ1-2; no definite D call. This CDR3 is built from 14 residues. Trimming cost V 4 bases and J 0 bases, with 12 bases left between them. Germline CDR1 is GTSNPN and CDR2 is SVGIG (reference sequence). The CDR3 nucleotides read TGTGCCTGGACAGTCGGATTTTCTAACTATGGCTACACCTTC. As protein: CAWTVGFSNYGYTF.

The chain has TRBV25-1 and TRBJ2-7; the D gene could be TRBD1 or TRBD2 (5 bases each). Germline-derived CDR1 and CDR2 are MGHDK and SYGVNS. This CDR3 contains 16 residues. The ends were cut back, 1 base at V and 1 base at J, with 14 bases in the middle. Here the CDR3 reads CASSELGVYSSYEQYF. The CDR3 DNA sequence: TGTGCCAGCAGTGAATTGGGGGTTTATTCTTCCTACGAGCAGTACTTC.

The CDR3 nucleotides read TGCGCCAGCAGCTGGGAAGCGGGCTCTTCGGGGACCGGGGAGCTGTTTTTT. Amino acids: CASSWEAGSSGTGELFF. The chain recombines TRBV5-1 with TRBJ2-2; D is possibly TRBD2 (6 bases). The CDR3 runs to 17 residues. V lost 3 bases and J lost 5, with 20 bases in between. CDR1 is SGHRS and CDR2 is YFSETQ in the germline V gene.

The rearrangement uses TRBV30 and TRBJ2-7; TRBD1 might be the D (5 bases). The germline V gene encodes CDR1 GTSNPN and CDR2 SVGIG (reference sequence). The CDR3 covers 13 residues. V was cut by 2 bases and J by 5 bases, with 13 bases left in between. The CDR3 spells CAWSRTQSDEQYF. The CDR3 DNA reads as TGTGCCTGGAGTCGGACACAATCTGACGAGCAGTACTTC.

The chain links TRBV9 to TRBJ2-2, with 9 bases identical to TRBD2. The V gene end was trimmed by 5 bases and the J gene end by 2 bases; junction bases not matched to a gene: 4. The germline V gene encodes CDR1 SGDLS and CDR2 YYNGEE. This CDR3 comprises 15 residues. The CDR3 region has the DNA TGTGCCAGCAGTCTAGCGGGATTCAACACCGGGGAGCTGTTTTTT. This translates into CASSLAGFNTGELFF.

The chain uses TRBV27 and TRBJ2-3; 8 bases agree with TRBD1. Germline V CDR1 and CDR2: MNHEY, SMNVEV (reference sequence). V trimming: 1 base; J trimming: 1 base; junction bases outside the gene matches: 7. The CDR3 is 17 residues long. CDR3 amino acids: CASSLYRGAGGTDTQYF. DNA of the CDR3: TGTGCCAGCAGTTTATACAGGGGGGCCGGCGGCACAGATACGCAGTATTTT.

The rearrangement links TRBV7-6 to TRBJ2-1; D remains ambiguous. Looked up from germline, CDR1 is SGHVS and CDR2 is FNYEAQ. The CDR3 sequence is 12 residues long. Trimming stripped 0 bases from V and 10 bases from J, with 7 bases between. This CDR3 is CASSLAPGEQFF. The CDR3 nucleotides read TGTGCCAGCAGCTTAGCTCCAGGCGAGCAGTTCTTC.